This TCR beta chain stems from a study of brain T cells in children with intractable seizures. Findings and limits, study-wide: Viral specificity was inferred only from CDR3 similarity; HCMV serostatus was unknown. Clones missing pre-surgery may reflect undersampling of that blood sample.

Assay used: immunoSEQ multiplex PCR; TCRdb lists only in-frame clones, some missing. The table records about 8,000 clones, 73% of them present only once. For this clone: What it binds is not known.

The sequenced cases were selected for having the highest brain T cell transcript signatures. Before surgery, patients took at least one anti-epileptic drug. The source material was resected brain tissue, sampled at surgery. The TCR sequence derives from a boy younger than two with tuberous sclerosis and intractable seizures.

DNA for the CDR3: TGTGCCACCAGTGAGCCGGGACGAAGGCAGTATTTT. It specifies CATSEPGRRQYF. The V call is TRBV24-1, the J call TRBJ2-3; D may correspond to TRBD1 or TRBD2 (5 bases each). The V and J ends lost 4 bases and 11 bases respectively, with 12 bases between them. The CDR3 has 12 amino acids. CDR1 is KGHDR, CDR2 SFDVKD, per germline.